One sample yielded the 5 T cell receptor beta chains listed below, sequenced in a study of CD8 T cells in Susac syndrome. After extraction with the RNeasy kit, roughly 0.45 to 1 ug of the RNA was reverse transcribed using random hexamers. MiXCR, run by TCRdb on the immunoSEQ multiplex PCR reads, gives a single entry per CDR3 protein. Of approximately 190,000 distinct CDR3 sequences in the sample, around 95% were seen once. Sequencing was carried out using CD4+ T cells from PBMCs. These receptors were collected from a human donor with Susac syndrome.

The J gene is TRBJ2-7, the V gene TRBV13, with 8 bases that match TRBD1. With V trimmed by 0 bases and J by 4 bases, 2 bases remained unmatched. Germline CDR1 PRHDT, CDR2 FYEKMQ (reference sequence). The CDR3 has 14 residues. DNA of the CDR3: TGTGCCAGCAGCTTAGGACAGGGGGATTACGAGCAGTACTTC. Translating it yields CASSLGQGDYEQYF. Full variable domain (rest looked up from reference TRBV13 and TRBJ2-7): AAGVIQSPRHLIKEKRETATLKCYPIPRHDTVYWYQQGPGQDPQFLISFYEKMQSDKGSIPDRFSAQQFSDYHSELNMSSLELGDSALYFCASSLGQGDYEQYFGPGTRLTVT.

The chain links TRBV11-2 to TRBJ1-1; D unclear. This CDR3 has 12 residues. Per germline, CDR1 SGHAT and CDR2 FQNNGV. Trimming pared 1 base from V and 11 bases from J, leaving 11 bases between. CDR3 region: CASSLVRLSAFF. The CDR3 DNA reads TGTGCCAGCAGCTTAGTTCGGCTGTCTGCTTTCTTT. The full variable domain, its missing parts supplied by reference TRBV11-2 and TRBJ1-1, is EAGVAQSPRYKIIEKRQSVAFWCNPISGHATLYWYQQILGQGPKLLIQFQNNGVVDDSQLPKDRFSAERLKGVDSTLKIQPAKLEDSAVYLCASSLVRLSAFFGQGTRLTVV.

The DNA for the CDR3 is TGTGCCAGCAGCCAAGATCAGGGACACTATGGCTACACCTTC. This encodes CASSQDQGHYGYTF. This chain connects TRBV3-1 to TRBJ1-2; a possible D gene is TRBD1 (5 bases). The CDR3 consists of 14 residues. The V gene lost 0 bases and the J gene lost 3 bases, with 8 bases spanning the gap. From germline, CDR1 is LGHDT and CDR2 YNNKEL (reference sequence).

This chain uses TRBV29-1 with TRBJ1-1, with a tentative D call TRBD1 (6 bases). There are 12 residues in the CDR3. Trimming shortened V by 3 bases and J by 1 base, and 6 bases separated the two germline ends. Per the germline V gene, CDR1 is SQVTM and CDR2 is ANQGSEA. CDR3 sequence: CSVDRGNTEAFF. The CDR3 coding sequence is TGCAGCGTTGACAGGGGGAACACTGAAGCTTTCTTT. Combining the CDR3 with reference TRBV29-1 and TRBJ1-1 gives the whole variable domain SAVISQKPSRDICQRGTSLTIQCQVDSQVTMMFWYRQQPGQSLTLIATANQGSEATYESGFVIDKFPISRPNLTFSTLTVSNMSPEDSSIYLCSVDRGNTEAFFGQGTRLTVV.

This CDR3 reads CASSSIDSSNYGYTF. The CDR3 nucleotides are TGTGCCAGCAGCTCAATTGACAGTTCTAACTATGGCTACACCTTC. J is TRBJ1-2 and V is TRBV5-6, with TRBD1 as a possible D gene (5 bases). CDR3 length equals 15 residues. Germline V gene lookup returns CDR1 SGHDT and CDR2 YYEEEE. Between the trimmed V and J ends, which lost 3 bases and 0 bases, there was a span of 12 bases. Together with reference TRBV5-6 and TRBJ1-2, the CDR3 gives the full variable domain: DAGVTQSPTHLIKTRGQQVTLRCSPKSGHDTVSWYQQALGQGPQFIFQYYEEEERQRGNFPDRFSGHQFPNYSSELNVNALLLGDSALYLCASSSIDSSNYGYTFGSGTRLTVV.